These 27 T cell receptor beta chains were all obtained from the same sample, sequenced in a study of preoperative IRX-2 immunotherapy in early breast cancer. As for treatment: preoperative locoregional IRX-2 cytokine immunotherapy. The table came from immunoSEQ multiplex PCR; TCRdb's copy has only in-frame clones and leaves some out. The repertoire holds roughly 29,000 clones, 85% to 90% seen once, with approximately 10% in the top ten. Sampling was done from a patient treated with IRX-2 immunotherapy. These TCRs come from a human donor with breast cancer.

This chain joins TRBV7-2 and TRBJ2-7; D may correspond to TRBD1 or TRBD2 (5 bases each). Trimming shortened V by 8 bases and J by 3 bases, and 8 bases separated the two germline ends. Per the germline V gene, CDR1 is SGHTA and CDR2 is FQGNSA. The CDR3 loop spans 11 amino acids. In DNA form, the CDR3 reads TGTGCCAGCCGGGACGGCTACGAGCAGTACTTC. This translates into CASRDGYEQYF.

V is TRBV7-2 and J is TRBJ2-7; D is perhaps TRBD2 (6 bases). With 1 base removed from V and 7 bases from J, the gap between germline ends came to 17 bases. Germline V gene data show CDR1 as SGHTA and CDR2 as FQGNSA. This CDR3 is built from 15 residues. Here the CDR3 reads CASSLGGIGEVEQYF. CDR3 bases: TGTGCCAGCAGCTTAGGAGGGATCGGGGAGGTAGAGCAGTACTTC.

This clone was counted a few times. This chain joins TRBV28 and TRBJ2-7; D is unclear. Between the trimmed V and J ends, which lost 2 bases and 3 bases, there was a span of 14 bases. Looked up from germline, CDR1 is MDHEN and CDR2 is SYDVKM. The CDR3 runs to 15 residues. CDR3 protein: CASSLAGLVIYEQYF. DNA for the CDR3: TGTGCCAGCAGTTTAGCCGGCTTGGTTATCTACGAGCAGTACTTC.

The V and J genes are TRBV5-1 and TRBJ2-1; 7 bases agree with TRBD2. After removal of 1 base from V and 8 bases from J, the junction contained 12 bases not matched to a gene. This CDR3 comprises 16 residues. The germline V gene has CDR1 SGHRS and CDR2 YFSETQ. This chain's CDR3 is CASSLRVSGGDDEQFF. The CDR3 nucleotides are TGCGCCAGCAGCTTGCGGGTCTCGGGAGGAGACGATGAGCAGTTCTTC.

The genes are TRBV6-5 and TRBJ2-5; 7 bases align to TRBD1. Germline assignment: CDR1 MNHEY and CDR2 SVGAGI. This CDR3 has 14 residues. J gave up 5 bases and V 10 bases, and 13 bases lay outside the gene matches. This chain's CDR3 is CAIKSQQGLETQYF. In DNA, the CDR3 is TGTGCCATCAAATCCCAACAGGGGTTGGAGACCCAGTACTTC.

The chain has TRBV19 and TRBJ1-2, with 9 bases that match TRBD1. Germline assignment: CDR1 LNHDA and CDR2 SQIVND (reference sequence). Losses at the gene ends were 9 bases for V and 2 bases for J; bases not matched to a gene: 4. This CDR3 is built from 13 residues. CDR3 in amino acids: CASTTGGNYGYTF. The CDR3 region has the DNA TGTGCCAGCACGACAGGGGGGAACTATGGCTACACCTTC.

The genes are TRBV19 and TRBJ2-1, with 14 bases that match TRBD2. With 7 bases clipped from V and 9 bases from J, the junction kept 8 bases outside the gene matches. Germline CDR1 is LNHDA and CDR2 is SQIVND (reference sequence). This CDR3 is 15 amino acids long. The CDR3 is CASTSGTSGRVEQFF. The CDR3, as DNA: TGTGCCAGTACAAGCGGGACTAGCGGGAGAGTTGAGCAGTTCTTC.

The chain links TRBV2 to TRBJ2-2, with 8 bases matching TRBD1. The V gene's germline CDR1 is SNHLY and CDR2 FYNNEI. V shed 4 bases, J shed 6 bases, and the junction held 4 bases outside the gene matches. CDR3 length: 14 residues. CDR3 sequence: CASSVMGQAGELFF. The CDR3 DNA reads TGTGCCAGCAGTGTAATGGGACAGGCCGGGGAGCTGTTTTTT. Variable domain in full (rest from reference TRBV2 and TRBJ2-2): EPEVTQTPSHQVTQMGQEVILRCVPISNHLYFYWYRQILGQKVEFLVSFYNNEISEKSEIFDDQFSVERPDGSNFTLKIRSTKLEDSAMYFCASSVMGQAGELFFGEGSRLTVL.

This clone was counted between two and nine times. The chain couples TRBV6-6 to TRBJ1-4; D may be TRBD1 (5 bases). V was pared by 5 bases and J by 5 bases, with 15 bases between. The CDR3 is 15 amino acids. Germline CDR1 and CDR2: MNHNY and SVGAGI (reference sequence). CDR3: CASSQRTPGNEKLFF. CDR3 nucleotide sequence: TGTGCCAGCAGTCAACGGACACCTGGGAATGAAAAACTGTTTTTT.

The V call is TRBV28, the J call TRBJ2-7; D might be TRBD1 (7 bases). This CDR3 region has 15 residues. Germline CDR1 MDHEN, CDR2 SYDVKM. The ends were cut back, 4 bases at V and 2 bases at J, with 15 bases in the middle. The CDR3 DNA follows: TGTGCCAGCAGTTCCCTCGCAGGGGGGACCTACGAGCAGTACTTC. Protein: CASSSLAGGTYEQYF. The whole variable domain, filled in from reference TRBV28 and TRBJ2-7, reads DVKVTQSSRYLVKRTGEKVFLECVQDMDHENMFWYRQDPGLGLRLIYFSYDVKMKEKGDIPEGYSVSREKKERFSLILESASTNQTSMYLCASSSLAGGTYEQYFGPGTRLTVT.

The chain uses TRBV11-3 and TRBJ2-2; 8 bases align to TRBD2. In germline, CDR1 is SGHNT, CDR2 YENEEA. V lost 5 bases, J lost 0 bases, and 2 bases stayed unmatched. The CDR3 spans 15 residues. DNA of the CDR3: TGTGCCAGCAGCCCGGGACTAGCGAACACCGGGGAGCTGTTTTTT. It codes for CASSPGLANTGELFF.

The chain is built from TRBV5-4 and TRBJ2-1; no definite D call. The V end was cut by 0 bases, the J end by 9 bases, with 7 bases between. This CDR3 spans 12 amino acids. Germline V gene sequence: CDR1 SGHNT, CDR2 YYREEE (reference sequence). CDR3: CASSLALGEQFF. The DNA of the CDR3 is TGTGCCAGCAGCTTGGCCCTAGGTGAGCAGTTCTTC.

CDR3 loop: CASTPGQAANYGYTF. The CDR3 DNA sequence: TGTGCCAGTACCCCGGGACAGGCCGCTAACTATGGCTACACCTTC. The rearrangement links TRBV19 to TRBJ1-2, with TRBD1 matching 8 bases. J gave up 0 bases and V 7 bases, and 7 bases lay outside the gene matches. Germline CDR1 is LNHDA and CDR2 is SQIVND (reference sequence). This CDR3 is built from 15 residues.

This chain uses TRBV6-5 with TRBJ2-5; 10 nucleotides match TRBD2. With V trimmed by 4 bases and J by 4 bases, 6 bases remained unmatched. The germline CDR1 and CDR2 sequences are MNHEY and SVGAGI. The CDR3 contains 15 residues. This chain's CDR3 is CASSSSGRAGETQYF. The CDR3 coding sequence is TGTGCCAGCAGTTCAAGCGGGAGGGCGGGAGAGACCCAGTACTTC.

V usage is TRBV28 and J usage is TRBJ1-1, with 9 bases aligning to TRBD1. Per germline, CDR1 MDHEN and CDR2 SYDVKM. The junction had 11 bases not matched to a gene; V was cut back by 4 bases and J by 8 bases. The CDR3 is 15 amino acids. The CDR3, as DNA: TGTGCCAGCAGTTCTGCGGTGACAGGACAGGGGGAAGCTTTCTTT. It yields the protein CASSSAVTGQGEAFF.

This chain uses TRBV6-5 with TRBJ1-4; 8 nucleotides align to TRBD1. The V and J ends lost 1 base and 8 bases, in that order; junction bases with no gene match: 6. Germline CDR1 reads MNHEY; CDR2 reads SVGAGI. CDR3 length: 15 amino acids. The CDR3 sequence: CASSYLQGAGEKLFF. CDR3 nucleotides: TGTGCCAGCAGTTACTTGCAGGGGGCAGGGGAAAAACTGTTTTTT.

This clone has just one count. The J gene is TRBJ2-5, the V gene TRBV14, with 12 nucleotides matching TRBD1. J lost 6 bases, V lost 0 bases, and 5 bases had no gene match. Per the germline V gene, CDR1 is SGHDN and CDR2 is FVKESK. This CDR3 region has 16 residues. The CDR3 DNA reads TGTGCCAGCAGCCAAGAATGGGGACAGGGGGCGAAGACCCAGTACTTC. It specifies CASSQEWGQGAKTQYF.

This clone came up once. CDR3 in amino acids: CASSPSWGREDQPQHF. In DNA, the CDR3 is TGTGCCAGCAGCCCCTCCTGGGGGCGCGAGGATCAGCCCCAGCATTTT. V is TRBV6-6 and J is TRBJ1-5; TRBD1 might be the D (6 bases). The germline gives CDR1 MNHNY, CDR2 SVGAGI (reference sequence). This CDR3 region has 16 residues. V lost 6 bases and J lost 5, with 20 bases in between.

This chain connects TRBV6-5 to TRBJ2-1, with 8 positions matching TRBD2. V dropped 2 bases and J dropped 4; count of bases not matched to a gene: 4. CDR1 and CDR2 (germline): MNHEY, SVGAGI. The CDR3 consists of 15 residues. The CDR3 region is CASSYGSGIYNEQFF. The CDR3 DNA reads as TGTGCCAGCAGTTACGGTAGCGGGATTTACAATGAGCAGTTCTTC.

The rearrangement links TRBV28 to TRBJ2-6, with D tentatively TRBD1 (6 bases). V was shortened by 4 bases and J by 0 bases, with 7 bases between the two germline ends. The CDR3 has 15 amino acids. Germline V CDR1 and CDR2: MDHEN, SYDVKM. The CDR3, as DNA: TGTGCCAGCAGTTCAGGGGCCTCTGGGGCCAACGTCCTGACTTTC. Translation gives CASSSGASGANVLTF. The variable domain in full, completed from reference TRBV28 and TRBJ2-6, reads DVKVTQSSRYLVKRTGEKVFLECVQDMDHENMFWYRQDPGLGLRLIYFSYDVKMKEKGDIPEGYSVSREKKERFSLILESASTNQTSMYLCASSSGASGANVLTFGAGSRLTVL.

This clone was counted between two and nine times. The chain carries TRBV2 and TRBJ2-7; no clear D. Germline CDR1 SNHLY, CDR2 FYNNEI. The CDR3 extends over 12 amino acids. Between the trimmed V and J ends, which lost 4 bases and 2 bases, there was a span of 6 bases. The CDR3: CASSARTYEQYF. CDR3 DNA sequence: TGTGCCAGCAGTGCGAGGACCTACGAGCAGTACTTC.

The chain uses TRBV7-9 and TRBJ2-3; TRBD2 matches at 10 bases. V was pared by 5 bases and J by 5 bases, with 7 bases of the junction left unmatched. CDR3 size: 15 residues. The V gene's germline CDR1 is SEHNR and CDR2 FQNEAQ (reference sequence). CDR3 amino acids: CASSPRSGGGDTQYF. The CDR3 region has the DNA TGTGCCAGCAGCCCGAGGAGCGGGGGGGGAGATACGCAGTATTTT.

This chain uses TRBV10-3 with TRBJ2-1; the match to TRBD2 covers 11 bases. V was pared by 3 bases and J by 6 bases, with 16 bases of the junction left unmatched. The CDR3 is made up of 19 amino acids. Germline CDR1 ENHRY, CDR2 SYGVKD. CDR3 protein: CAISDQGRERLAGLNEQFF. In DNA form, the CDR3 reads TGTGCCATCAGTGATCAGGGAAGAGAGAGACTAGCGGGACTCAATGAGCAGTTCTTC.

The chain combines TRBV28 with TRBJ2-6, with a weak D call TRBD2 (5 bases). This CDR3 region has 14 residues. Germline V gene lookup returns CDR1 MDHEN and CDR2 SYDVKM. Deletions cut 6 bases from V and 1 base from J, with 7 bases between. Here the CDR3 DNA reads TGTGCCAGCAGGACGGGATCTGGGGCCAACGTCCTGACTTTC. It codes for CASRTGSGANVLTF.

This clone was observed a single time. The chain is built from TRBV5-4 and TRBJ1-1; D is possibly TRBD1 (6 bases). There are 14 residues in the CDR3. Trimming removed 6 bases at V and 2 bases at J, with 14 bases between. The germline V gene has CDR1 SGHNT and CDR2 YYREEE (reference sequence). This CDR3 is CASNLDSRNTEAFF. The CDR3 nucleotides read TGTGCCAGCAACCTGGACAGCCGAAACACTGAAGCTTTCTTT.

CDR3 sequence: CASSAGQYQPQHF. CDR3 nucleotides: TGTGCCAGCAGCGCCGGACAGTATCAGCCCCAGCATTTT. This chain uses TRBV7-6 with TRBJ1-5, with a weak D call TRBD1 (6 bases). The germline gives CDR1 SGHVS, CDR2 FNYEAQ. The V end was cut by 5 bases, the J end by 5 bases, with 10 bases between. The CDR3 contains 13 residues.

The J gene is TRBJ1-1, the V gene TRBV19; D unclear. CDR1 is LNHDA, CDR2 SQIVND, per germline (reference sequence). Trimming left V 7 bases short and J 11 bases short, with 14 bases between. The CDR3 runs 11 residues. In DNA, the CDR3 is TGTGCCAGTATTGACGCGCGGCGGGCTTTCTTT. Amino acid sequence: CASIDARRAFF.